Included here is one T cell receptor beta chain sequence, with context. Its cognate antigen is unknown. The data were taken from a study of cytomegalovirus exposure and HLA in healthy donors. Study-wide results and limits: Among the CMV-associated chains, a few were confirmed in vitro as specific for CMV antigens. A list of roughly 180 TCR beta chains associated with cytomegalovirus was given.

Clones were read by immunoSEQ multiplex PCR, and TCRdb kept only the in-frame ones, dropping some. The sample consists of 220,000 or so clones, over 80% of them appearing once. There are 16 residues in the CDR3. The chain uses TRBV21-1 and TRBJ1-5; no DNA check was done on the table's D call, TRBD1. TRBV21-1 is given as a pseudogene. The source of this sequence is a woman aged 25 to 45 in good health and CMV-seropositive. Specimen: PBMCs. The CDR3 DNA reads TGTGCCAGCAGCAATCGCCTGGACAGGGGTGGACAGCCCCAGCATTTT. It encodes CASSNRLDRGGQPQHF.